These 21 T cell receptor beta chains originate from one sample sequenced in a study of OX40 agonist ivuxolimab in advanced cancers. Produced via immunoSEQ multiplex PCR; TCRdb's table is partial and in-frame only. Of about 84,000 clones listed, around 84% are singletons. Specimen: CD4+ or CD8+ T cells sorted from blood, collected in a trial of the OX40 agonist ivuxolimab. The receptors originated from an adult with an advanced solid tumor such as melanoma, head and neck, liver or kidney cancer.

This rearrangement joins TRBV25-1 to TRBJ2-3; D is perhaps TRBD1 (6 bases). Germline V gene lookup returns CDR1 MGHDK and CDR2 SYGVNS. Trimming removed 4 bases at V and 3 bases at J, with 8 bases between. The CDR3 contains 13 residues. CDR3: CASSVTGTDTQYF. In DNA form, the CDR3 reads TGTGCCAGCAGTGTCACAGGGACAGATACGCAGTATTTT.

About this clone: This same CDR3 is encoded by further DNA sequences in the sample. The chain is built from TRBV9 and TRBJ1-5; 12 bases match TRBD1. CDR1 and CDR2 from the germline V gene are SGDLS and YYNGEE. V dropped 0 bases and J dropped 6; count of bases not matched to a gene: 1. There are 15 residues in the CDR3. The CDR3 loop reads CASSVGDRGPQPQHF. CDR3 DNA: TGTGCCAGCAGCGTAGGGGACAGGGGGCCTCAGCCCCAGCATTTT.

The genes are TRBV19 and TRBJ1-1; D uncertain. The CDR3 sequence is 14 residues long. Germline-derived CDR1 and CDR2 are LNHDA and SQIVND (reference sequence). Trimming took 5 bases from V and 1 from J, leaving 11 bases between them. CDR3 bases: TGTGCCAGTAGTCCCCCCGGACGGAACACTGAAGCTTTCTTT. Amino acids: CASSPPGRNTEAFF.

Comments on this clone: The identical CDR3 is also encoded by other nucleotide sequences in the sample. This rearrangement joins TRBV9 to TRBJ2-3; no firm D call. V shed 0 bases and J shed 1 base, with 3 bases lying between them. This CDR3 comprises 13 residues. In germline, CDR1 is SGDLS, CDR2 YYNGEE. CDR3 sequence reads: CASSVGGTDTQYF. The CDR3 DNA is TGTGCCAGCAGCGTAGGGGGCACAGATACGCAGTATTTT.

V and J are TRBV28 and TRBJ2-1, with unresolved D. CDR3 length: 14 amino acids. Germline V lookup: CDR1 MDHEN, CDR2 SYDVKM. V shed 7 bases and J shed 4 bases, with 14 bases lying between them. CDR3: CASIQAVGYNEQFF. DNA for the CDR3: TGTGCCAGCATTCAGGCCGTTGGTTACAATGAGCAGTTCTTC.

The gene calls are TRBV9 and TRBJ2-5, with 10 bases fitting TRBD2. Trimming took 3 bases from V and 1 from J; bases not matched to a gene: 6. Per germline, CDR1 SGDLS and CDR2 YYNGEE. The CDR3 totals 16 residues. The CDR3 sequence is CASSAQLAGGQETQYF. CDR3 DNA: TGTGCCAGCAGCGCCCAATTAGCGGGGGGCCAAGAGACCCAGTACTTC. The whole variable domain, filled in from reference TRBV9 and TRBJ2-5, reads DSGVTQTPKHLITATGQRVTLRCSPRSGDLSVYWYQQSLDQGLQFLIQYYNGEERAKGNILERFSAQQFPDLHSELNLSSLELGDSALYFCASSAQLAGGQETQYFGPGTRLLVL.

V and J are TRBV11-3 and TRBJ2-7, with 16 bases aligning to TRBD2. The CDR3 is made up of 17 amino acids. CDR1 and CDR2 (germline): SGHNT, YENEEA. Trimming took 4 bases from V and 5 from J; bases not matched to a gene: 8. CDR3 residues: CASSSGTSGGAEHEQYF. DNA of the CDR3: TGTGCCAGCAGCTCCGGGACTAGCGGGGGGGCCGAACACGAGCAGTACTTC.

The genes are TRBV19 and TRBJ1-5; 9 bases are shared with TRBD1. There are 14 residues in the CDR3. Trimming removed 3 bases from V and 5 bases from J; junction bases left unmatched: 2. CDR1 and CDR2 from the germline V gene are LNHDA and SQIVND (reference sequence). The CDR3 is CASSMWTGDQPQHF. CDR3 coding DNA: TGTGCCAGTAGTATGTGGACAGGGGATCAGCCCCAGCATTTT.

The rearrangement uses TRBV28 and TRBJ2-4; D remains unclear. The CDR3 is made up of 12 amino acids. CDR1 is MDHEN and CDR2 is SYDVKM in the germline V gene. V was cut by 6 bases and J by 7 bases, with 10 bases left in between. DNA of the CDR3: TGTGCCAGCAGCCCCTCGGGTAACATTCAGTACTTC. Encoded protein: CASSPSGNIQYF.

The chain is built from TRBV19 and TRBJ1-1; 8 bases agree with TRBD1. V lost 4 bases, J lost 0 bases, and 7 bases stayed unmatched. From germline, CDR1 is LNHDA and CDR2 SQIVND (reference sequence). This CDR3 is 16 amino acids long. DNA of the CDR3: TGTGCCAGTAGTACGGCAGGGGGCCTCTTGAACACTGAAGCTTTCTTT. This sequence encodes CASSTAGGLLNTEAFF.

This clone was observed many times. The V and J genes are TRBV4-1 and TRBJ1-2, with D uncertain. Trimming cost V 4 bases and J 8 bases, with 11 bases left between them. CDR1 MGHRA and CDR2 YSYEKL come from the germline V gene. This CDR3 is built from 12 residues. CDR3 DNA: TGCGCCAGCAGCCGTCCGGCTAGCGGCTACACCTTC. It translates to CASSRPASGYTF.

The chain employs TRBV12-5 and TRBJ2-2; tentatively, D is TRBD2 (5 bases). There are 12 residues in the CDR3. The germline V and J ends were trimmed by 8 bases and 8 bases, with 12 bases remaining between them. The germline V gene has CDR1 LGHNT and CDR2 FRNRAP. The CDR3 DNA sequence: TGTGCTAGTCGGGGATGGACGGGGGAGCTGTTTTTT. It yields the protein CASRGWTGELFF.

V is TRBV5-8 and J is TRBJ2-2, with D unresolved. CDR3 length equals 16 residues. From germline, CDR1 is SGHTS and CDR2 YDEGEE. V lost 0 bases and J 0 bases, leaving 9 bases between the germline ends. The CDR3 protein is CASSLGGSPNTGELFF. CDR3 bases: TGTGCCAGCAGCTTGGGCGGCTCGCCGAACACCGGGGAGCTGTTTTTT.

The chain links TRBV18 to TRBJ2-4, with D tentatively TRBD2 (5 bases). Germline assignment: CDR1 KGHSH and CDR2 LQKENI. The CDR3 has 16 residues. V lost 0 bases and J 10 bases, leaving 19 bases between the germline ends. CDR3: CASSPPRGLDIGIQYF. In DNA form, the CDR3 reads TGTGCCAGCTCACCACCGAGAGGGCTCGACATAGGGATTCAGTACTTC.

The chain combines TRBV19 with TRBJ2-1, with TRBD1 as a possible D gene (5 bases). This CDR3 is 17 amino acids long. V lost 0 bases, J lost 9 bases, and 21 bases lay in between. In germline, CDR1 is LNHDA, CDR2 SQIVND (reference sequence). The CDR3 nucleotides are TGTGCCAGTAGTATAGATCTATTAAGGGGTAGGGGCTCTGAGCAGTTCTTC. Encoded protein: CASSIDLLRGRGSEQFF.

This sequence joins TRBV5-8 and TRBJ1-3; D ambiguous. From germline, CDR1 is SGHTS and CDR2 YDEGEE. The CDR3 loop spans 16 amino acids. V was trimmed by 4 bases and J by 0 bases, leaving 14 bases between them. The CDR3 loop is CASSLGQPPSGNTIYF. The CDR3 nucleotides are TGTGCCAGCAGCCTCGGCCAGCCTCCCTCTGGAAACACCATATATTTT. Supplemented by reference TRBV5-8 and TRBJ1-3, the full variable domain reads EAGVTQSPTHLIKTRGQQATLRCSPISGHTSVYWYQQALGLGLQFLLWYDEGEERNRGNFPPRFSGRQFPNYSSELNVNALELEDSALYLCASSLGQPPSGNTIYFGEGSWLTVV.

This clone was observed a single time. The chain employs TRBV19 and TRBJ2-5; no firm D call. This CDR3 comprises 13 residues. In germline, CDR1 is LNHDA, CDR2 SQIVND (reference sequence). V lost 2 bases to trimming and J lost 5 bases, with 9 bases between them. In DNA form, the CDR3 reads TGTGCCAGTAGTATACGGGCGACGGAGACCCAGTACTTC. Encoded protein: CASSIRATETQYF. Variable domain in full (rest from reference TRBV19 and TRBJ2-5): DGGITQSPKYLFRKEGQNVTLSCEQNLNHDAMYWYRQDPGQGLRLIYYSQIVNDFQKGDIAEGYSVSREKKESFPLTVTSAQKNPTAFYLCASSIRATETQYFGPGTRLLVL.

This chain joins TRBV7-2 and TRBJ2-7; either TRBD1 or TRBD2 may fit D (5 bases each). The CDR3 runs to 13 residues. Germline V gives CDR1 SGHTA, CDR2 FQGNSA. V dropped 4 bases and J dropped 3 bases, with 10 bases sitting between them. The CDR3 region is CASSWDAGYEQYV. The CDR3 DNA is TGTGCCAGCAGCTGGGACGCCGGCTACGAGCAGTACGTC.

The chain has TRBV5-6 and TRBJ1-2; D uncertain. V dropped 4 bases and J dropped 4 bases, with 11 bases sitting between them. Looked up from germline, CDR1 is SGHDT and CDR2 is YYEEEE. This CDR3 is built from 13 residues. This CDR3 is CASSGNSPYGYTF. CDR3 DNA sequence: TGTGCCAGCAGCGGAAACAGCCCCTATGGCTACACCTTC.

The V and J genes are TRBV9 and TRBJ2-3; TRBD2 matches 11 bases. The CDR3 consists of 15 residues. Germline V gene data show CDR1 as SGDLS and CDR2 as YYNGEE. After removal of 4 bases from V and 4 bases from J, the junction contained 5 bases not matched to a gene. CDR3 loop: CASSHSGGASDTQYF. The CDR3 region has the DNA TGTGCCAGCAGCCATAGCGGGGGGGCCTCAGATACGCAGTATTTT.

V gene TRBV7-2 combines with J gene TRBJ1-3; unclear D gene. This CDR3 spans 14 amino acids. V lost 5 bases to trimming and J lost 7 bases, with 15 bases between them. Germline V gene sequence: CDR1 SGHTA, CDR2 FQGNSA. The chain's CDR3 is CASSPDGSRNTIYF. For the CDR3, the DNA is TGTGCCAGCAGCCCCGACGGGAGTCGGAACACCATATATTTT.